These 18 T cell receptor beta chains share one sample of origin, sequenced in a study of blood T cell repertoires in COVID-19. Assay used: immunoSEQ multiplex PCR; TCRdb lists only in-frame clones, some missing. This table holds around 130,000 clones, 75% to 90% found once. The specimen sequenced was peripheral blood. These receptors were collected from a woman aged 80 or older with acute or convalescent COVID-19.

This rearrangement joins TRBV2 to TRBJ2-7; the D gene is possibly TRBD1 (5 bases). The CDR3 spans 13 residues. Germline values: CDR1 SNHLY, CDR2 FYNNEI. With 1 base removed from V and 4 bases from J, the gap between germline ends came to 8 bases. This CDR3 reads CASSEVRQYEQYF. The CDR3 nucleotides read TGTGCCAGCAGTGAAGTTAGACAGTACGAGCAGTACTTC.

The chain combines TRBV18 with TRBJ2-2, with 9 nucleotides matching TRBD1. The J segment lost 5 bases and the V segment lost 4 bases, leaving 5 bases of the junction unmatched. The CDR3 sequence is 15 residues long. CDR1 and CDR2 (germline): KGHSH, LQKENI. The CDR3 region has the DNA TGTGCCAGCTCACAAGGACAGGGGAGAACCGGGGAGCTGTTTTTT. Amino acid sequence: CASSQGQGRTGELFF.

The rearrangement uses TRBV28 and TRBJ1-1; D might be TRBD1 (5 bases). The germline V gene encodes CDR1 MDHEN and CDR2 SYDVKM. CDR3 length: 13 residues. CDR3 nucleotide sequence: TGTGCTGTGGGGGGGGTTGGAAGGACTGAAGCTTTCTTT. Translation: CAVGGVGRTEAFF.

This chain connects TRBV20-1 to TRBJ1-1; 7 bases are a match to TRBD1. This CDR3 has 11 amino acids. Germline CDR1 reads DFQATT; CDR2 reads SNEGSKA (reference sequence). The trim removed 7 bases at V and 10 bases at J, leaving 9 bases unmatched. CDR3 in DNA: TGCAGTGTCAAAACCTGGACAGGAGCTTTCTTT. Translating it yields CSVKTWTGAFF.

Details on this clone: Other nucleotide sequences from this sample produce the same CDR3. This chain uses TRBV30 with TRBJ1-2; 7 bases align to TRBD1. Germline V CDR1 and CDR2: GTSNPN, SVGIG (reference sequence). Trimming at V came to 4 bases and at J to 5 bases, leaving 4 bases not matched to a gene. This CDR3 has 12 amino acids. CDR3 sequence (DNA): TGTGCCTGGACCCCAGGGGGATATGGCTACACCTTC. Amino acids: CAWTPGGYGYTF. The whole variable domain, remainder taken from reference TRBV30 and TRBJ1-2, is SQTIHQWPATLVQPVGSPLSLECTVEGTSNPNLYWYRQAAGRGLQLLFYSVGIGQISSEVPQNLSASRPQDRQFILSSKKLLLSDSGFYLCAWTPGGYGYTFGSGTRLTVV.

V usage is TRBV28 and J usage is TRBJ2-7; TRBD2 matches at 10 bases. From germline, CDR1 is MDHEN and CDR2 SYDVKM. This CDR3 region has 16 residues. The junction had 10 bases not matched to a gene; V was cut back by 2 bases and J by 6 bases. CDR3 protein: CASSLTPGLAYLEQYF. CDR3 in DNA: TGTGCCAGCAGTTTAACACCGGGACTAGCGTATCTCGAGCAGTACTTC.

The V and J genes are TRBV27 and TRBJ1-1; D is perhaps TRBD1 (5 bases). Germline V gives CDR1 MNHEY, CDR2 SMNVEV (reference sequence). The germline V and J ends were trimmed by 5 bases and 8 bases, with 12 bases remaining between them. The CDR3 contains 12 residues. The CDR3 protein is CASSRTGLEAFF. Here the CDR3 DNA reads TGTGCCAGCAGTCGCACAGGTTTGGAAGCTTTCTTT.

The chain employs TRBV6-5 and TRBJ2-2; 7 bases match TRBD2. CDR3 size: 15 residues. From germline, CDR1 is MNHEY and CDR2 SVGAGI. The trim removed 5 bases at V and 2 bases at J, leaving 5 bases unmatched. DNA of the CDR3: TGTGCCAGCAGTCTACTAGCGATCAACACCGGGGAGCTGTTTTTT. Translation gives CASSLLAINTGELFF.

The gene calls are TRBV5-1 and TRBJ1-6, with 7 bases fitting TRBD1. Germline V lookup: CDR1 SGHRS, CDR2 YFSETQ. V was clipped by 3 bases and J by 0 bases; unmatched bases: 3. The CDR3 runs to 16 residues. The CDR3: CASSSGGGSYNSPLHF. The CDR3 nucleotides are TGCGCCAGCAGCTCAGGGGGAGGCTCCTATAATTCACCCCTCCACTTT.

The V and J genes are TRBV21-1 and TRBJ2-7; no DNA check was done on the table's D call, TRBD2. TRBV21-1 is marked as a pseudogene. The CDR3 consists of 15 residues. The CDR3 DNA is TGTGCCAGCAGCAAAGAGGCGGGAAGCTCCTACGAGCAGTACTTC. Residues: CASSKEAGSSYEQYF.

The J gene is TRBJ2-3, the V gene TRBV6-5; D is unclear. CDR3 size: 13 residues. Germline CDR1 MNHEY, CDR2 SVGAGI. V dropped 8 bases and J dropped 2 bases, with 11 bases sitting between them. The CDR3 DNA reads TGTGCCAGCGCGCCTACCAACACAGATACGCAGTATTTT. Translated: CASAPTNTDTQYF.

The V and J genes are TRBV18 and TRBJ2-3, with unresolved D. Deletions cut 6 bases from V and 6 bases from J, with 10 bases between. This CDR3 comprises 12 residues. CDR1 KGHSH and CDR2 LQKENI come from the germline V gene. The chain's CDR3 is CASSPGSDTQYF. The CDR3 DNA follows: TGTGCCAGCTCTCCTGGTAGCGATACGCAGTATTTT.

CDR3 sequence (DNA): TGTGCCAGCAGCTTAGGCCCAGGGAAAGAGACCCAGTACTTC. This sequence encodes CASSLGPGKETQYF. J is TRBJ2-5 and V is TRBV11-2, with a weak D call TRBD1 (5 bases). This CDR3 has 14 amino acids. Germline lookup yields CDR1 SGHAT and CDR2 FQNNGV. The V end was cut by 1 base, the J end by 3 bases, with 9 bases between.

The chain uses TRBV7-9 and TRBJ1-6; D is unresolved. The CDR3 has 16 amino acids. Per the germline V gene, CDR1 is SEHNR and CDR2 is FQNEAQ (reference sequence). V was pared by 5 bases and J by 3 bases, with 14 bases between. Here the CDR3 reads CASSELRVNYNSPLHF. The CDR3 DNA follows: TGTGCCAGCAGCGAATTACGGGTAAACTATAATTCACCCCTCCACTTT.

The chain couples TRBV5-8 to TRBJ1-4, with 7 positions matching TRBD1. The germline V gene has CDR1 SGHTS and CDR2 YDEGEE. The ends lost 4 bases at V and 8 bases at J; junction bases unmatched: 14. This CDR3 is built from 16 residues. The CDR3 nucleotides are TGTGCCAGCAGCCACTATGGAGGGGGCTCGGGGGAAAAACTGTTTTTT. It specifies CASSHYGGGSGEKLFF.

DNA for the CDR3: TGTGCCAGCAGTGAGTGGCAAGCGGGGAGGACTGAAGCTTTCTTT. Translated: CASSEWQAGRTEAFF. This chain links TRBV6-1 with TRBJ1-1; D not resolved. CDR3 length: 15 residues. Germline-derived CDR1 and CDR2 are MNHNS and SASEGT. V was shortened by 3 bases and J by 5 bases, with 16 bases between the two germline ends.

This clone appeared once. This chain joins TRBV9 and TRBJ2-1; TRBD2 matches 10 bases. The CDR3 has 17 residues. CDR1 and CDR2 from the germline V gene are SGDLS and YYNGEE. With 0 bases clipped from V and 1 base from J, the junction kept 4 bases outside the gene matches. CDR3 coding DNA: TGTGCCAGCAGCGTAGTTAGCGGGAGGTCTTCCTACAATGAGCAGTTCTTC. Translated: CASSVVSGRSSYNEQFF.

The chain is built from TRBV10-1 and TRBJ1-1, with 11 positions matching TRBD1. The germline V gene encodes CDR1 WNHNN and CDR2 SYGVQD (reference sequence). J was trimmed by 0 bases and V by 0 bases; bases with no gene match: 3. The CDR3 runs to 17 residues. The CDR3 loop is CASSESRTGGLNTEAFF. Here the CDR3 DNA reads TGCGCCAGCAGTGAGTCGCGGACAGGGGGCCTGAACACTGAAGCTTTCTTT.